This paragraph reports one TCR beta chain. These data belong to a study of blood T cell repertoires in COVID-19. Repertoires were generated with immunoSEQ multiplex PCR, while TCRdb's copy carries only in-frame clones and drops some. The table has about 150,000 clones, 85% seen once. The clonotype comes from a woman aged 55 to 70 with COVID-19, enrolled during active disease. The sequenced sample was peripheral blood.

Written as DNA, the CDR3 is TGTGCCGGCACAACAGTACAGTCAGGCTATGGCTACACCTTC. Its protein product is CAGTTVQSGYGYTF. This chain joins TRBV2 and TRBJ1-2; D gene uncertain. This CDR3 spans 14 amino acids. V dropped 11 bases and J dropped 4 bases, with 20 bases sitting between them. Germline V CDR1 and CDR2: SNHLY, FYNNEI.